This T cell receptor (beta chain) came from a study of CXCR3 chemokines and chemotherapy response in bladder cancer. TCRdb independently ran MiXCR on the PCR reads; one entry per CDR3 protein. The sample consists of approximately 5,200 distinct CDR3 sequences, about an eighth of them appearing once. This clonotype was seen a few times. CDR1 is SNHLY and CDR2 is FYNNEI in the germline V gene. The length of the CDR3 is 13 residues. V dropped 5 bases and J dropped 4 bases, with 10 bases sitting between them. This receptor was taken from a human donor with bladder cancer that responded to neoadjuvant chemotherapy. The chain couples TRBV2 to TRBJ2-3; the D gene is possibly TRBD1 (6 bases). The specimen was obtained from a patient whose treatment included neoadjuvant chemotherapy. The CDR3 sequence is CASSTGPADTQYF. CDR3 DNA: TGTGCCAGCAGTACAGGGCCGGCAGATACGCAGTATTTT.